The TCR beta chain described here comes from a study of blood T cell repertoires in COVID-19. Overall study: Donors in the United States, Italy and Spain gave samples during acute or convalescent COVID-19.

V gave up 6 bases and J gave up 3 bases, with 14 bases separating them. The germline gives CDR1 SQVTM, CDR2 ANQGSEA. The CDR3 extends over 13 amino acids. Per the original data handling: Amplification from reference gene primers served as the basis for estimated nucleated cell counts. This table comes from immunoSEQ multiplex PCR, and its TCRdb copy is limited to in-frame clones, with some not included. D and trimming come from the DNA, and the V and J calls and clone size come from that table. Here the sample spans about 270,000 clones, about 85% being singletons. The chain links TRBV29-1 to TRBJ2-5; D may be TRBD1 (6 bases). Sequenced input: peripheral blood. The receptor's source is a woman in her forties or fifties with active or convalescent COVID-19. This CDR3 is CSVQRGSKETQYF. The CDR3 region has the DNA TGCAGCGTGCAGAGGGGGTCCAAAGAGACCCAGTACTTC.